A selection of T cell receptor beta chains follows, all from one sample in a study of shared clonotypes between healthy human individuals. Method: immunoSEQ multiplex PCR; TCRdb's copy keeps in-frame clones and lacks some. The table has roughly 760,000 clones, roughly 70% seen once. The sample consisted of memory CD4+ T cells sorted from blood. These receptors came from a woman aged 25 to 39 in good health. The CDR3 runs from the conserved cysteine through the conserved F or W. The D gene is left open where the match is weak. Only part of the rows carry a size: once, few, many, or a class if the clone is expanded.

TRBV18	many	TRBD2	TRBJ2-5	TGTGCCAGCTCCCCTGGAAGGACAGAGTCGGGACTAGCACAAGAGACCCAGTACTTC	CASSPGRTESGLAQETQYF
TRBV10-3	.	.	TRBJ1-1	TGTGCCATCAGTGATCGGGGGTCGGGGGAGAACACTGAAGCTTTCTTT	CAISDRGSGENTEAFF
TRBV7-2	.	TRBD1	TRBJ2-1	TGTGCCAGCAGCAGGGACAGGGTAACATACAATGAGCAGTTCTTC	CASSRDRVTYNEQFF
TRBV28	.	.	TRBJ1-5	TGTGCCAGCAGATGGACGGTTAGCAATCAGCCCCAGCATTTT	CASRWTVSNQPQHF
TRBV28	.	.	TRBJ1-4	TGTGCCAGCAGTTTATTGGGGGTGAGGAATGAAAAACTGTTTTTT	CASSLLGVRNEKLFF
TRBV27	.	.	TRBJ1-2	TGTGCCAGCAGTTTTCCCGGGGTTGCTGGCTACACCTTC	CASSFPGVAGYTF
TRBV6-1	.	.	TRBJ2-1	TGTGCCACGGGTTGGTCTAGAGAGCAGTTCTTC	CATGWSREQFF
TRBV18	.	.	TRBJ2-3	TGTGCCAGCTCACCGGGACGTAGCACAGATACGCAGTATTTT	CASSPGRSTDTQYF
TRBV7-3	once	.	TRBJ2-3	TGTGCCAGCAGCCCTAATCCCCGGGATACGCAGTATTTT	CASSPNPRDTQYF
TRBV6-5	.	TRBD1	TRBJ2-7	TGTGCCAGCAGTTACCAGGGGGCGCAGCTCGAGCAGTACTTC	CASSYQGAQLEQYF
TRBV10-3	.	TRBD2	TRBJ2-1	TGTGCCATCACAGCTAGCGGGGCATTCGATGAGCAGTTCTTC	CAITASGAFDEQFF
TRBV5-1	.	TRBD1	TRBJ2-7	TGCGCCAGCCATCCCGGGACAGCGACCAACGAGCAGTACTTC	CASHPGTATNEQYF
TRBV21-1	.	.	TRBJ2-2	TGTGCCAGCAGCCGGGGAGGTCAAACCGGGGAGCTGTTTTTT	CASSRGGQTGELFF
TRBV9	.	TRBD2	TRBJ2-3	TGTGCCAGCAGCGTGGGGACTAGCGGAGATACGCAGTATTTT	CASSVGTSGDTQYF
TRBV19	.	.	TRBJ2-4	TGTGCCAGTAGTATAGGTTTCACTTTAAACATTCAGTACTTC	CASSIGFTLNIQYF
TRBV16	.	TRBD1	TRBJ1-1	TGTGCCAGCAGCCAACAGGGGGGGGACACTGAAGCTTTCTTT	CASSQQGGDTEAFF
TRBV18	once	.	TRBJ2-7	TGTGCCAGCGTTGGGATGGGGGTGAGGTACGAGCAGTACTTC	CASVGMGVRYEQYF
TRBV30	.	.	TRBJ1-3	TGTGCCTGGACACGTCGAAACACCATATATTTT	CAWTRRNTIYF
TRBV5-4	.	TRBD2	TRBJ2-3	TGTGCCAGCAGCCTACTAGCGGGAGGCATCACAGATACGCAGTATTTT	CASSLLAGGITDTQYF
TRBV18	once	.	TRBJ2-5	TGTGCCAGCTCACGAGGAATTGACCAAGAGACCCAGTACTTC	CASSRGIDQETQYF
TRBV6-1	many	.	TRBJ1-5	TGTGCCAGCAGCCCTTCCTGGGTAAATCAGCCCCAGCATTTT	CASSPSWVNQPQHF
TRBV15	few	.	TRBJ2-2	TGTGCCACCAGCAGAGGAAAAGCGGGCGGTTACACCGGGGAGCTGTTTTTT	CATSRGKAGGYTGELFF
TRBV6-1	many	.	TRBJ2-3	TGTGCCAGCAGTGAATGGTCTGATACGCAGTATTTT	CASSEWSDTQYF
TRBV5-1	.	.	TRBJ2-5	TGCGCCAGCAGCTTACCCGGGATGCAAGAGACCCAGTACTTC	CASSLPGMQETQYF
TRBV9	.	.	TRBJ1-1	TGTGCCAGCAGCGTACCCCACAAGGGCTGGGACCTCCTACCTGAAGCTTTCTTT	CASSVPHKGWDLLPEAFF
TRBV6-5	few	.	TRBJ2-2	TGTGCCAGCAGTTACACGGGGAACACCGGGGAGCTGTTTTTT	CASSYTGNTGELFF
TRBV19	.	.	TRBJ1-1	TGTGCCAGTAGTATATCAGGGGCGGTGAACACTGAAGCTTTCTTT	CASSISGAVNTEAFF
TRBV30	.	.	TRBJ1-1	TGTGCCGGGGGGGGTCAGTACACTGAAGCTTTCTTT	CAGGGQYTEAFF
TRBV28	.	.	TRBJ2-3	TGTGCCAGCAGTTTCAGCAGTACCAGCACAGATACGCAGTATTTT	CASSFSSTSTDTQYF
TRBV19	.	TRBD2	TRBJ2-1	TGTGCCAGCCAGAGCCTAGCGGGAGATTACAATGAGCAGTTCTTC	CASQSLAGDYNEQFF
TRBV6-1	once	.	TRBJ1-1	TGTGCCAGCAGTGAACAGACGGGGGGCACTGAAGCTTTCTTT	CASSEQTGGTEAFF
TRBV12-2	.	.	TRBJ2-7	TGTGCAAGTCGCGCAAACAGGGGCGAGCAGTACTTC	CASRANRGEQYF
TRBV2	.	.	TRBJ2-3	TGTGCCAGCACTAGGGGGGACAGTTTTGGAGATACGCAGTATTTT	CASTRGDSFGDTQYF
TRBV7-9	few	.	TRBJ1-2	TGTGCCAGCAGCTTGGGGGGCGCAGGGGAAGGCTATGGCTACACCTTC	CASSLGGAGEGYGYTF
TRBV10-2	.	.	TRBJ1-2	TGCGCCAGCAGTGAGTCTAAGGGGACGGGGGGCTACACCTTC	CASSESKGTGGYTF
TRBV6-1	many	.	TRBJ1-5	TGTGCCAGCAGTGCAACACCGTATAGCAATCAGCCCCAGCATTTT	CASSATPYSNQPQHF
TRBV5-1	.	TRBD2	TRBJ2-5	TGCGCCAGCAGCAGGGCCCCGGTAGCGGGAGTTTCGGAGACCCAGTACTTC	CASSRAPVAGVSETQYF
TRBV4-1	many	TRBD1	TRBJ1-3	TGCGCCAGCAGCCAAAGAATACCGGGACAGGGCCCTCGTACCTCTGGAAACACCATATATTTT	CASSQRIPGQGPRTSGNTIYF
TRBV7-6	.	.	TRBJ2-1	TGTGCCAGCAGCTTAGAGCCGAGAATTACCGTAAATGAGCAGTTCTTC	CASSLEPRITVNEQFF
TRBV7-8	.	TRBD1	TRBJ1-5	TGTGCCAGCAGGTTAGGGACAGGGCCTCAGCCCCAGCATTTT	CASRLGTGPQPQHF
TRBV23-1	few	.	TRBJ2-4	TGCGCCAGCAGTCAGGCGACTCCGGGACAACTAGCCAAAAACATTCAGTACTTC	CASSQATPGQLAKNIQYF